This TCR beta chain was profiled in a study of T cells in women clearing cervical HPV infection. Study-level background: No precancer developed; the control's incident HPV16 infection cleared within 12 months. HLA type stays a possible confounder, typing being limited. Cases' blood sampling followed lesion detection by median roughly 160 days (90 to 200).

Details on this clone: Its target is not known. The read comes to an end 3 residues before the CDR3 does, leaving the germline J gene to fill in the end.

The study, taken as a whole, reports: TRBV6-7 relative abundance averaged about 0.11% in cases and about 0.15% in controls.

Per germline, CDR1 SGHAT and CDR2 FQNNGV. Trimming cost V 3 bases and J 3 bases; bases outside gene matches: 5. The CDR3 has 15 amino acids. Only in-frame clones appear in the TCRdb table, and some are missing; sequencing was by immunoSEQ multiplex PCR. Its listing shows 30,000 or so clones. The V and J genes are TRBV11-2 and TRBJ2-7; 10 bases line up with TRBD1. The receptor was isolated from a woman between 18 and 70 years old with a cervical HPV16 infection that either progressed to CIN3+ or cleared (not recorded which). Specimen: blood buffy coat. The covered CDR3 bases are TGTGCCAGCAGCTTCGGGACAGGGGATTTCTACGAG. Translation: CASSFGTGDFYE. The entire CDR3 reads CASSFGTGDFYEQYF.